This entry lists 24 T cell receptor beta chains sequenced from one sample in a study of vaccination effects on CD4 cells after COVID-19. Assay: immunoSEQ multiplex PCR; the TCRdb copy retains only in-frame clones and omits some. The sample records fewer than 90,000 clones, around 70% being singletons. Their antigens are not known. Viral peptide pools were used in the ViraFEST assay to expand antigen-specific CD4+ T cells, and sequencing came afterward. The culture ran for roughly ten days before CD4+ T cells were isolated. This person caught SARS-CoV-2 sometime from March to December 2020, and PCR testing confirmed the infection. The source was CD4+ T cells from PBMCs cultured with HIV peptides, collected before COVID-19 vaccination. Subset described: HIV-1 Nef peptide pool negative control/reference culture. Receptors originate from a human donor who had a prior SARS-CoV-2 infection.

CDR3 sequence reads: CASSPAGDSYNEQFF. The CDR3 region has the DNA TGTGCCAGCAGTCCGGCCGGGGACTCCTACAATGAGCAGTTCTTC. This chain connects TRBV5-4 to TRBJ2-1; tentatively, D is TRBD2 (5 bases). The V end was cut by 5 bases, the J end by 0 bases, with 12 bases between. Germline values: CDR1 SGHNT, CDR2 YYREEE (reference sequence). The CDR3 is 15 amino acids.

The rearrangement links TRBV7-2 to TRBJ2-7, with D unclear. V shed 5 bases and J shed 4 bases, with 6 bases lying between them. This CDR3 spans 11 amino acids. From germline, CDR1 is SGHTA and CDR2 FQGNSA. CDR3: CASSLHYEQYF. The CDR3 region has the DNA TGTGCCAGCAGCCTGCATTACGAGCAGTACTTC.

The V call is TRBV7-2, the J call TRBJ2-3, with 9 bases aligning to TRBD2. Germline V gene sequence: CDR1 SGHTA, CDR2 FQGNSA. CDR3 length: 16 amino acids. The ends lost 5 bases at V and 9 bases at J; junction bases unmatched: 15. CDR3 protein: CASSPTSGFAHGTQYF. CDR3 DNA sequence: TGTGCCAGCAGCCCGACTAGCGGATTTGCCCATGGGACGCAGTATTTT.

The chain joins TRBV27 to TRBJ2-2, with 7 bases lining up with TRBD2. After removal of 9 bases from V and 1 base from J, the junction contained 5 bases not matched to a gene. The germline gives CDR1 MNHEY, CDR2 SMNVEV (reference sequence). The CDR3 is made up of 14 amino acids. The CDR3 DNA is TGTGCCAGTAAGCGGGGTAGGAACACCGGGGAGCTGTTTTTT. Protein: CASKRGRNTGELFF.

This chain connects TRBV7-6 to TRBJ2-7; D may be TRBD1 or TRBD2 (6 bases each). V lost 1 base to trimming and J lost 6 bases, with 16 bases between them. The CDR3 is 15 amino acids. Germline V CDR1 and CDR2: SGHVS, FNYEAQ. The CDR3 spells CASSLVRGPKFEQYF. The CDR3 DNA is TGTGCCAGCAGCTTAGTTCGGGGGCCCAAATTCGAGCAGTACTTC.

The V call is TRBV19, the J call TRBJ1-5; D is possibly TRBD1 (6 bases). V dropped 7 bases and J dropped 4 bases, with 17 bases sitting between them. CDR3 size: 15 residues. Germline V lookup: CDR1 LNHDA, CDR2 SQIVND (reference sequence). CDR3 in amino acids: CASTQGLNLNQPQHF. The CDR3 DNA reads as TGTGCCAGTACGCAGGGGCTCAACCTAAATCAGCCCCAGCATTTT.

CDR3 region: CASLRATGTDTQYF. For the CDR3, the DNA is TGTGCCAGCCTCCGGGCGACAGGGACAGATACGCAGTATTTT. The gene calls are TRBV5-5 and TRBJ2-3; TRBD1 agrees at 7 bases. The ends lost 7 bases at V and 3 bases at J; junction bases unmatched: 8. Germline CDR1 SGHKS, CDR2 YYEKEE (reference sequence). This CDR3 is 14 amino acids long.

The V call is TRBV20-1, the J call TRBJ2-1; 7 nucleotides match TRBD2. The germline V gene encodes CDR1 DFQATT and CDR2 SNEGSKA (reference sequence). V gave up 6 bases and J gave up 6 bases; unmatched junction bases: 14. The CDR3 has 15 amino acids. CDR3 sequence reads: CSASGERGHGNEQFF. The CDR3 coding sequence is TGCAGTGCCAGTGGGGAGCGGGGCCACGGCAATGAGCAGTTCTTC.

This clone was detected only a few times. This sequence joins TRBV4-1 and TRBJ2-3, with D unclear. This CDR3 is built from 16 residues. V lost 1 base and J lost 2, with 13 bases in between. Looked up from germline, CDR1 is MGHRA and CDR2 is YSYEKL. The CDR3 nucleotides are TGCGCCAGCAGCCAAGTCGACCTGGTTGTCACAGATACGCAGTATTTT. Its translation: CASSQVDLVVTDTQYF.

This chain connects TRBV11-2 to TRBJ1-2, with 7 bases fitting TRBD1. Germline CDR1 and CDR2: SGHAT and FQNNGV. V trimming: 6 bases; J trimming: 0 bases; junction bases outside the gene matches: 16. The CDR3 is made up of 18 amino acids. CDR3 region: CASSSIRGRVSSNYGYTF. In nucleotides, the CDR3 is TGTGCCAGCAGTTCTATTAGGGGGCGCGTGTCCTCTAACTATGGCTACACCTTC. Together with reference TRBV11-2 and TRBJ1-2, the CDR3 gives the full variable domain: EAGVAQSPRYKIIEKRQSVAFWCNPISGHATLYWYQQILGQGPKLLIQFQNNGVVDDSQLPKDRFSAERLKGVDSTLKIQPAKLEDSAVYLCASSSIRGRVSSNYGYTFGSGTRLTVV.

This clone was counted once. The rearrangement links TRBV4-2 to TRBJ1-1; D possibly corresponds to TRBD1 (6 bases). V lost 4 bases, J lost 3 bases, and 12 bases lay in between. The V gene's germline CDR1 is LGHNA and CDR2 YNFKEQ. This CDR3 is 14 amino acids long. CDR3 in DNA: TGTGCCAGCAGCCGTCCCAGGGGCTACACTGAAGCTTTCTTT. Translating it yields CASSRPRGYTEAFF.

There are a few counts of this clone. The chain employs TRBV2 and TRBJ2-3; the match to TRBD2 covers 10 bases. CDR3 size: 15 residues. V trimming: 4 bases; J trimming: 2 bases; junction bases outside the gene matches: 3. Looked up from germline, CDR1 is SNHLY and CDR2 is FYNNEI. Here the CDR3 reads CASSVSGGYTDTQYF. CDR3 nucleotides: TGTGCCAGCAGTGTTAGCGGGGGGTACACAGATACGCAGTATTTT.

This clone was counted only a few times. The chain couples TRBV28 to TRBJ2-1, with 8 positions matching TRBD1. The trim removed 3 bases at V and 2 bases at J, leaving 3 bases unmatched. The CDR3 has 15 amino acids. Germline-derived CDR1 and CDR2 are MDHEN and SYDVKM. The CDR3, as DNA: TGTGCCAGCAGTTTCGAGGACAGGGCCTACAATGAGCAGTTCTTC. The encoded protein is CASSFEDRAYNEQFF.

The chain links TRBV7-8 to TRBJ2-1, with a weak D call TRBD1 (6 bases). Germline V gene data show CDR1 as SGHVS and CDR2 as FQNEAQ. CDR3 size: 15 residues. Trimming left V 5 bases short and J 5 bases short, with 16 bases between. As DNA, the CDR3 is TGTGCCAGCAGCAATAGTCCCAGGGGTAACAATGAGCAGTTCTTC. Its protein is CASSNSPRGNNEQFF.

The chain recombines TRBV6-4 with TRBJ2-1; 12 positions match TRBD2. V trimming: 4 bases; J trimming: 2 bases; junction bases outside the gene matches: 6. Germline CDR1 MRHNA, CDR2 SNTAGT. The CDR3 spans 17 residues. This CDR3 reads CASSAQLAGGAYNEQFF. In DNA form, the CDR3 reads TGTGCCAGCAGTGCCCAACTAGCGGGGGGCGCCTACAATGAGCAGTTCTTC.

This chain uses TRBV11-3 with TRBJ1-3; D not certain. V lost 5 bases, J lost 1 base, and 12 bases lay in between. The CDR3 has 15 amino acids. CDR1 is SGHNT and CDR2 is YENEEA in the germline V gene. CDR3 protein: CASSPRVVSGNTIYF. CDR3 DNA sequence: TGTGCCAGCAGCCCGCGGGTGGTGTCTGGAAACACCATATATTTT.

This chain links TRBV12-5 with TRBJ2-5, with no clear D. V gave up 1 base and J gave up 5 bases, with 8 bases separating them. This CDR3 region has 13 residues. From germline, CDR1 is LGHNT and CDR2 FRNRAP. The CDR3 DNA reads TGTGCTAGTGGTTTGGGGGTAGGGGAGACCCAGTACTTC. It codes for CASGLGVGETQYF. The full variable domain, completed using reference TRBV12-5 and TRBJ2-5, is DARVTQTPRHKVTEMGQEVTMRCQPILGHNTVFWYRQTMMQGLELLAYFRNRAPLDDSGMPKDRFSAEMPDATLATLKIQPSEPRDSAVYFCASGLGVGETQYFGPGTRLLVL.

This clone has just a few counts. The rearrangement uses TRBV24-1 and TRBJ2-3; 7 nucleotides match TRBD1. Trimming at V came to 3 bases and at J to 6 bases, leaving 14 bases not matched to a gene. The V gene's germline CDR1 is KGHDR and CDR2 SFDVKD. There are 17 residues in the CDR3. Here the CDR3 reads CATSDPTGSVDLDTQYF. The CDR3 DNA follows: TGTGCCACCAGTGATCCGACAGGGAGTGTTGATCTGGATACGCAGTATTTT.

This CDR3 reads CASSLAGYQPQHF. The CDR3 DNA reads TGTGCCAGCAGTTTGGCAGGGTATCAGCCCCAGCATTTT. The chain combines TRBV6-2 or TRBV6-3 with TRBJ1-5, with D perhaps TRBD1 (5 bases). This CDR3 is 13 amino acids long. Germline-derived CDR1 and CDR2 are MNHEY and SVGEGT. Trimming cost V 4 bases and J 5 bases, with 9 bases left between them.

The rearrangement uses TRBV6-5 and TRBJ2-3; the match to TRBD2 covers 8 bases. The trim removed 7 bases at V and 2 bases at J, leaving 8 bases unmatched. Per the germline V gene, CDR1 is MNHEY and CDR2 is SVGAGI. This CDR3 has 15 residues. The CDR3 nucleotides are TGTGCCAGCATGTCTTCGGGGGGGCACACAGATACGCAGTATTTT. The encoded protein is CASMSSGGHTDTQYF.

CDR3 residues: CASGQGATGELFF. The CDR3 DNA sequence: TGTGCCAGCGGACAGGGGGCCACCGGGGAGCTGTTTTTT. This chain joins TRBV2 and TRBJ2-2; the match to TRBD1 covers 11 bases. V shed 8 bases and J 4 bases; nucleotides not matched to a gene: 0. CDR1 is SNHLY, CDR2 FYNNEI, per germline. There are 13 residues in the CDR3. The complete variable domain, with remaining parts taken from reference TRBV2 and TRBJ2-2, reads EPEVTQTPSHQVTQMGQEVILRCVPISNHLYFYWYRQILGQKVEFLVSFYNNEISEKSEIFDDQFSVERPDGSNFTLKIRSTKLEDSAMYFCASGQGATGELFFGEGSRLTVL.

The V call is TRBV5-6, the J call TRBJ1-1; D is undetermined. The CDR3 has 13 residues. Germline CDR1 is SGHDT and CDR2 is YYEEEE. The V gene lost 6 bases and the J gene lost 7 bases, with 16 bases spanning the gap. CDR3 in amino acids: CASTVYSQLEAFF. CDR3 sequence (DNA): TGTGCCAGCACGGTATACAGTCAACTTGAAGCTTTCTTT.

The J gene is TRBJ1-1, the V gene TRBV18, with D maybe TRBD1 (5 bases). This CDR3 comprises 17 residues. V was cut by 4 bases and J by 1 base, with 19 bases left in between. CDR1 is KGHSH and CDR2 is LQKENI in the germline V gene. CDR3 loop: CASSLPRGLAGNTEAFF. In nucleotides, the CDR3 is TGTGCCAGCTCACTGCCTCGGGGCCTAGCAGGGAACACTGAAGCTTTCTTT.

The CDR3 here is CAISEAVQETQYF. In DNA, the CDR3 is TGTGCCATCAGTGAGGCAGTTCAAGAGACCCAGTACTTC. The chain has TRBV10-3 and TRBJ2-5; D is undetermined. V lost 2 bases and J lost 2, with 6 bases in between. The V gene's germline CDR1 is ENHRY and CDR2 SYGVKD. This CDR3 is 13 amino acids long.